Listed below are T cell receptor beta chains from one sample, sequenced in a study of blood T cell repertoires in COVID-19. This table comes from immunoSEQ multiplex PCR, and its TCRdb copy is limited to in-frame clones, with some not included. Of 43,000 or so clones in the sample, about 89% were seen once. The sample consisted of peripheral blood. The origin of the receptors is a man between 60 and 75 years old with active or convalescent COVID-19. CDR3s include the opening cysteine and the closing phenylalanine or tryptophan. The order of the fields is V gene, D gene, J gene, clone size, CDR3 protein, CDR3 DNA. D genes are given only for firm matches. Size values are once, few and many counts, or a class for expanded clones, and some rows have none.

TRBV5-5,NA,TRBJ1-2,NA,CASSSQQGIAYGYTF,TGTGCCAGCAGCTCGCAACAGGGAATAGCCTATGGCTACACCTTC
TRBV5-1,TRBD1,TRBJ2-5,NA,CASRSGTGSAETQYF,TGCGCCAGCAGGTCCGGGACAGGGTCGGCAGAGACCCAGTACTTC
TRBV6-2/TRBV6-3,TRBD1,TRBJ1-2,NA,CASSYSRTGVTF,TGTGCCAGCAGTTACTCTCGGACAGGGGTTACCTTC
TRBV19,NA,TRBJ2-2,NA,CASTVWGRENTGELFF,TGTGCCAGTACAGTATGGGGCAGGGAGAACACCGGGGAGCTGTTTTTT
TRBV19,NA,TRBJ2-2,NA,CASSIGRGSGELFF,TGTGCCAGTAGTATAGGCAGGGGCAGTGGGGAGCTGTTTTTT
TRBV27,TRBD2,TRBJ2-7,NA,CASSFEGTSAIEYEQYF,TGTGCCAGCAGTTTCGAGGGGACTAGCGCGATAGAATACGAGCAGTACTTC
TRBV10-3,TRBD1,TRBJ2-3,NA,CAISEDRGAGTDTQYF,TGTGCCATCAGTGAGGACAGGGGAGCTGGCACAGATACGCAGTATTTT
TRBV5-6,TRBD1,TRBJ2-7,NA,CASSSTGTASYVEQYF,TGTGCCAGCAGCAGTACCGGGACAGCTTCCTACGTAGAGCAGTACTTC
TRBV30,NA,TRBJ1-5,NA,CAWSGAGRLSNQPQHF,TGTGCCTGGAGTGGCGCAGGGCGTCTTAGCAATCAGCCCCAGCATTTT
TRBV6-5,TRBD1,TRBJ1-1,NA,CASSYSRTGRNTEAFF,TGTGCCAGCAGTTACTCACGGACAGGGCGGAACACTGAAGCTTTCTTT
TRBV5-1,TRBD2,TRBJ2-3,NA,CASTMTSGGDTQYF,TGCGCCAGCACCATGACTAGCGGAGGTGATACGCAGTATTTT
TRBV6-2/TRBV6-3,TRBD1,TRBJ2-7,NA,CASSRTGDEQYF,TGTGCCAGCAGCAGGACAGGGGACGAGCAGTACTTC
TRBV11-2,TRBD1,TRBJ2-1,NA,CASRHDPGQAGFF,TGTGCCAGCAGGCACGATCCGGGACAGGCGGGGTTCTTC
TRBV11-2,NA,TRBJ1-2,NA,CASSAQGYGYTF,TGTGCCAGCAGCGCACAGGGCTATGGCTACACCTTC
TRBV7-9,NA,TRBJ1-2,NA,CASSDILSTF,TGTGCCAGCAGTGACATCCTAAGTACCTTC
TRBV7-2,NA,TRBJ2-5,NA,CASSPYQETQYF,TGTGCCAGCAGCCCCTACCAAGAGACCCAGTACTTC
TRBV7-2,TRBD2,TRBJ2-1,NA,CASSREGNEQFF,TGTGCCAGCAGCCGGGAGGGCAATGAGCAGTTCTTC
TRBV24-1,NA,TRBJ1-2,NA,CATSDSSWNYGYTF,TGTGCCACCAGTGATTCGAGTTGGAACTATGGCTACACCTTC
TRBV9,TRBD1,TRBJ2-7,NA,CASSSRRTGFHEQYF,TGTGCCAGCAGCAGCCGAAGGACAGGTTTCCACGAGCAGTACTTC
TRBV3-1/TRBV3-2,TRBD1,TRBJ1-5,NA,CASSRQGPNQPQHF,TGTGCCAGCAGTCGACAGGGCCCGAATCAGCCCCAGCATTTT
TRBV3-1/TRBV3-2,TRBD2,TRBJ2-5,NA,CASSQILAGGLETQYF,TGTGCCAGCAGCCAAATACTAGCGGGGGGGCTAGAGACCCAGTACTTC
TRBV20-1,NA,TRBJ1-6,NA,CSASSGSYNSPLHF,TGCAGTGCTAGTTCGGGGTCCTATAATTCACCCCTCCACTTT
TRBV6-1,TRBD2,TRBJ2-5,NA,CASSDGTSGWETQYF,TGTGCCAGCAGTGATGGGACTAGCGGATGGGAGACCCAGTACTTC
TRBV3-1/TRBV3-2,NA,TRBJ1-5,NA,CASSQGTFGQPQHF,TGTGCCAGCAGCCAAGGGACTTTCGGTCAGCCCCAGCATTTT
TRBV21-1,NA,TRBJ1-1,NA,CASSTTGGAAEAFF,TGTGCCAGCAGCACGACAGGGGGCGCGGCTGAAGCTTTCTTT
TRBV19,NA,TRBJ1-5,NA,CASSRNGQNGQPQHF,TGTGCCAGTAGTAGAAACGGACAAAACGGCCAGCCCCAGCATTTT
TRBV5-8,NA,TRBJ1-5,NA,CASRSTALVNTNQPQHF,TGTGCCAGCAGGTCGACAGCCCTGGTGAATACCAATCAGCCCCAGCATTTT
TRBV9,NA,TRBJ2-1,NA,CASSTSQEPVLGEQFF,TGTGCCAGCAGCACCTCACAGGAGCCGGTTTTGGGTGAGCAGTTCTTC
TRBV7-2,TRBD1,TRBJ2-7,NA,CASSLDRGVPREQYF,TGTGCCAGCAGCTTAGACAGGGGGGTGCCGAGGGAGCAGTACTTC
TRBV27,TRBD1,TRBJ2-7,NA,CASSLSTGNEQYF,TGTGCCAGCAGTTTATCGACAGGGAACGAGCAGTACTTC
TRBV7-9,NA,TRBJ2-2,NA,CASSRQYTGELFF,TGTGCCAGCAGCCGACAGTACACCGGGGAGCTGTTTTTT
TRBV7-2,NA,TRBJ2-3,NA,CASSLVPSSHPDTQYF,TGTGCCAGCAGCTTAGTTCCTAGCTCCCACCCGGATACGCAGTATTTT
TRBV2,TRBD2,TRBJ2-7,NA,CASSAEGLTHSYEQYF,TGTGCCAGCAGTGCAGAGGGACTAACCCACTCCTACGAGCAGTACTTC
TRBV5-1,NA,TRBJ1-6,NA,CASSLSLTGPNSPLHF,TGCGCCAGCAGCTTGTCTCTGACAGGACCCAATTCACCCCTCCACTTT
TRBV27,NA,TRBJ1-3,NA,CASRPAGMGNTIYF,TGTGCCAGCCGACCGGCCGGGATGGGAAACACCATATATTTT
TRBV19,NA,TRBJ2-7,NA,CASSTLDNYEQYF,TGTGCCAGTAGTACCTTGGACAACTACGAGCAGTACTTC
TRBV16,NA,TRBJ2-7,NA,CASSPGLFAEQYF,TGTGCCAGCAGCCCCGGACTATTCGCCGAGCAGTACTTC
TRBV10-1,TRBD2,TRBJ2-4,NA,CASSMSQGGGNIQYF,TGCGCCAGCAGTATGAGTCAGGGCGGGGGAAACATTCAGTACTTC
TRBV19,TRBD1,TRBJ1-6,NA,CASSYRDRGESPLHF,TGTGCCAGTAGTTACCGGGACAGGGGTGAGTCACCCCTCCACTTT
TRBV15,NA,TRBJ1-1,NA,CATSLTAGGYTEAFF,TGTGCCACCAGCCTCACCGCCGGGGGATACACTGAAGCTTTCTTT
TRBV13,NA,TRBJ2-7,NA,CASSSERKYEQYF,TGTGCCAGCAGCTCGGAGCGGAAGTACGAGCAGTACTTC
TRBV10-3,NA,TRBJ1-1,NA,CAIRGVQNTEAFF,TGTGCCATCAGGGGAGTACAGAACACTGAAGCTTTCTTT
TRBV7-8,NA,TRBJ1-2,NA,CASSSDRFYGYTF,TGTGCCAGCAGCTCTGACAGGTTCTATGGCTACACCTTC
TRBV24-1,TRBD1,TRBJ1-5,NA,CATSDPSGQGAGNQPQHF,TGTGCCACCAGTGATCCGAGCGGACAGGGGGCAGGCAATCAGCCCCAGCATTTT
TRBV5-1,TRBD1,TRBJ1-5,NA,CASSETGTVNQPQHF,TGCGCCAGCAGCGAGACAGGGACGGTCAATCAGCCCCAGCATTTT
TRBV23-1,NA,TRBJ1-2,NA,CASSQSSTF,TGCGCCAGCAGTCAATCCAGCACCTTC
TRBV5-5,TRBD1,TRBJ2-3,few,CASSSSPRGPGDTQYF,TGTGCCAGCAGCTCGTCCCCCAGGGGGCCTGGAGATACGCAGTATTTT
TRBV28,NA,TRBJ2-1,NA,CASNRQIHGNEQFF,TGTGCCAGCAACCGACAGATACACGGCAATGAGCAGTTCTTC
TRBV6-4,TRBD1,TRBJ2-6,few,CASSPVGGDRAVTGANVLTF,TGTGCCAGCAGTCCCGTGGGGGGGGACAGGGCCGTAACTGGGGCCAACGTCCTGACTTTC
TRBV3-1/TRBV3-2,TRBD1,TRBJ1-2,once,CASSQLGTGEGYGYTF,TGTGCCAGCAGCCAACTCGGGACAGGGGAAGGCTATGGCTACACCTTC
TRBV6-1,NA,TRBJ1-1,NA,CASSDTDRTLAFF,TGTGCCAGCAGTGACACAGACAGGACGTTGGCTTTCTTT
TRBV24-1,NA,TRBJ1-1,NA,CATSDPPAPTRAEAFF,TGTGCCACCAGTGATCCCCCTGCCCCGACGAGGGCTGAAGCTTTCTTT
TRBV19,NA,TRBJ2-1,once,CASSINWSSYNEQFF,TGTGCCAGTAGTATTAACTGGAGCTCCTACAATGAGCAGTTCTTC
TRBV7-8,NA,TRBJ1-1,NA,CASSQGRGTEAFF,TGTGCCAGCAGCCAGGGTCGGGGGACTGAAGCTTTCTTT
TRBV7-6,NA,TRBJ2-5,NA,CASSSRGAQGETQYF,TGTGCCAGCAGCTCCAGGGGCGCCCAGGGAGAGACCCAGTACTTC
TRBV27,TRBD1,TRBJ1-2,NA,CASSGGGEPNYGYTF,TGTGCCAGCAGTGGAGGGGGCGAACCTAACTATGGCTACACCTTC
TRBV19,NA,TRBJ2-3,NA,CASRLYQGTDTQYF,TGTGCCAGTAGACTTTACCAGGGCACAGATACGCAGTATTTT
TRBV13,NA,TRBJ1-2,NA,CASTLTGSRFGYTF,TGTGCCAGCACCCTCACAGGGTCCCGATTTGGCTACACCTTC
TRBV7-9,TRBD1,TRBJ2-7,NA,CASSQDRGYEQYF,TGTGCCAGCAGCCAGGACAGGGGCTACGAGCAGTACTTC
TRBV29-1,NA,TRBJ1-1,NA,CSVDSPSAFF,TGCAGCGTTGACAGTCCATCTGCTTTCTTT